This is a list of T cell receptor beta chains from one sample in a study of molecular identifiers for immune sequencing clone quantification. TCRdb used MiXCR to reprocess the PCR reads, holding one entry per CDR3 protein. The table has some 70,000 distinct CDR3 sequences, 15% to 20% seen once; the top ten hold over 1.3%. Sequenced material: naive CD8+ T cells from blood, with Jurkat cell RNA spiked in. The receptors derive from a human donor in good health. Some libraries in this study had Jurkat cell RNA spiked in. The CDR3 runs from the conserved cysteine through the conserved F or W. D genes are given only for firm matches. Rows give clone size only sometimes, using once, few, many, or a class for an expanded clone.

d_call | j_call | clone_size | v_call | cdr3_aa | cdr3_nt
- | TRBJ1-1 | many | TRBV4-3 | CASSQDQGSAEAFF | TGCGCCAGCAGCCAAGATCAAGGATCCGCTGAAGCTTTCTTT
TRBD1 | TRBJ1-1 | many | TRBV7-9 | CASSLETGGYTEAFF | TGTGCCAGCAGCTTAGAGACAGGGGGATACACTGAAGCTTTCTTT
- | TRBJ2-1 | many | TRBV24-1 | CATSDMGSYNEQFF | TGTGCCACCAGTGATATGGGGTCCTACAATGAGCAGTTCTTC
- | TRBJ2-7 | many | TRBV11-2 | CASSPTRTRPTHEQYF | TGTGCCAGCAGCCCCACCAGGACTCGGCCGACGCACGAGCAGTACTTC
- | TRBJ2-7 | many | TRBV18 | CASSHGTDLTYEQYF | TGTGCCAGCTCACACGGGACGGATTTGACCTACGAGCAGTACTTC
- | TRBJ2-7 | - | TRBV27 | CSSSRAQPGLKMGDEQYF | TGTTCCAGCAGTCGGGCTCAACCGGGACTCAAGATGGGGGACGAGCAGTACTTC
TRBD1 | TRBJ2-7 | many | TRBV28 | CASSAGQGPYEQYF | TGTGCCAGCAGTGCGGGACAGGGGCCCTACGAGCAGTACTTC
- | TRBJ1-5 | few | TRBV6-6 | CASSYDWIAQHF | TGTGCCAGCAGTTACGATTGGATTGCCCAGCATTTT
- | TRBJ2-7 | few | TRBV4-2 | CASSPTGRFGEQYF | TGTGCCAGCAGCCCGACAGGGAGGTTCGGCGAGCAGTACTTC
- | TRBJ1-6 | many | TRBV11-2 | CASSLDRAGRNSPLHF | TGTGCCAGCAGCTTAGACCGAGCTGGTAGAAATTCACCCCTCCACTTT
- | TRBJ2-7 | many | TRBV10-3 | CAISELDPGEQYF | TGTGCCATCAGTGAGCTAGACCCGGGCGAGCAGTACTTC
- | TRBJ1-2 | many | TRBV28 | CASSNPTLNYGYTF | TGTGCCAGCAGTAACCCGACTCTTAACTATGGCTACACCTTC
TRBD1 | TRBJ2-7 | many | TRBV7-9 | CASSSSGTGYYEQYF | TGTGCCAGCAGCAGCTCCGGGACAGGATACTACGAGCAGTACTTC
- | TRBJ2-1 | few | TRBV19 | CASSMTGSSYNEQFF | TGTGCCAGTAGTATGACAGGAAGCTCCTACAATGAGCAGTTCTTC
- | TRBJ2-2 | many | TRBV7-3 | CASSPAPGRVNTGELFF | TGTGCCAGCAGCCCGGCCCCTGGGCGGGTGAACACCGGGGAGCTGTTTTTT
TRBD2 | TRBJ2-3 | many | TRBV4-2 | CASSQDVRLAGSTDTQYF | TGTGCCAGCAGCCAAGATGTCCGACTAGCGGGGTCCACAGATACGCAGTATTTT
- | TRBJ2-3 | many | TRBV28 | CASSLEQAGTDTQYF | TGTGCCAGCAGCCTAGAACAAGCGGGCACAGATACGCAGTATTTT
- | TRBJ2-5 | many | TRBV7-6 | CASSFTRLNATQYF | TGTGCCAGCAGCTTCACCAGGTTAAACGCGACCCAGTACTTC
TRBD2 | TRBJ2-1 | many | TRBV3-1 | CASSARATGTSGSYEQFF | TGTGCCAGCAGCGCCAGAGCCACCGGGACTAGCGGGAGCTATGAGCAGTTCTTC
- | TRBJ2-3 | many | TRBV4-3 | CASSQDWMGGIPDTQYF | TGCGCCAGCAGCCAAGATTGGATGGGCGGGATCCCAGATACGCAGTATTTT
- | TRBJ2-7 | - | TRBV29-1 | CSVETAESSYEQYF | TGCAGCGTTGAGACAGCTGAGAGCTCCTACGAGCAGTACTTC
- | TRBJ2-7 | many | TRBV5-6 | CASSLGRVSYEQYF | TGTGCCAGCAGCTTGGGCAGGGTGTCCTACGAGCAGTACTTC
TRBD2 | TRBJ2-2 | many | TRBV6-5 | CASSLGTSGSPGTGELFF | TGTGCCAGCAGTTTGGGGACTAGCGGGAGCCCGGGCACCGGGGAGCTGTTTTTT
- | TRBJ2-2 | many | TRBV3-1 | CASSHPPGELFF | TGTGCCAGCAGCCACCCCCCCGGGGAGCTGTTTTTT
TRBD1 | TRBJ2-7 | many | TRBV15 | CATSRDLSGQGPEQYF | TGTGCCACCAGCAGAGACCTCAGTGGACAGGGGCCCGAGCAGTACTTC
- | TRBJ2-7 | many | TRBV20-1 | CSARQIAPTSGPTGEQYF | TGCAGTGCTAGACAAATAGCACCCACTAGCGGCCCGACAGGGGAGCAGTACTTC
TRBD2 | TRBJ2-1 | many | TRBV7-3 | CASREWGRAGEQFF | TGTGCCAGCAGAGAGTGGGGGAGGGCCGGGGAGCAGTTCTTC
- | TRBJ2-1 | many | TRBV7-2 | CASSRARGPNEQFF | TGTGCCAGCAGCCGCGCGAGGGGACCCAATGAGCAGTTCTTC
TRBD1 | TRBJ1-1 | many | TRBV20-1 | CSAQGAGIGDLVDTEAFF | TGCAGTGCCCAGGGGGCGGGGATTGGTGATCTGGTGGACACTGAAGCTTTCTTT
TRBD1 | TRBJ1-1 | many | TRBV27 | CASSLGQGAEAFF | TGTGCCAGCAGTTTAGGGCAGGGGGCTGAAGCTTTCTTT
- | TRBJ2-1 | - | TRBV7-9 | CATDGRGEQFF | TGTGCCACCGACGGCCGCGGCGAGCAGTTCTTC
- | TRBJ1-1 | many | TRBV5-1 | CASSGLLPTEAFF | TGCGCCAGCAGCGGCTTGCTACCCACTGAAGCTTTCTTT
- | TRBJ1-1 | - | TRBV4-2 | CASSERPGGYTEAFF | TGTGCCAGCAGCGAACGCCCTGGAGGCTACACTGAAGCTTTCTTT
TRBD2 | TRBJ2-7 | many | TRBV20-1 | CSASGGALYEQYF | TGCAGTGCTAGCGGGGGGGCCCTATACGAGCAGTACTTC
- | TRBJ2-7 | - | TRBV6-2/TRBV6-3 | CASARPTGTTYEQYF | TGTGCCAGCGCAAGGCCAACAGGGACGACCTACGAGCAGTACTTC
- | TRBJ2-5 | - | TRBV9 | CASSVVPRMGETQYF | TGTGCCAGCAGCGTAGTCCCTAGGATGGGCGAGACCCAGTACTTC
- | TRBJ2-2 | many | TRBV5-5 | CASRTRPRGNTGELFF | TGTGCCAGCAGAACGAGACCGAGAGGGAACACCGGGGAGCTGTTTTTT
TRBD2 | TRBJ2-1 | many | TRBV2 | CASSESGAGGRYNEQFF | TGTGCCAGCAGTGAAAGTGGCGCGGGAGGGCGCTACAATGAGCAGTTCTTC
- | TRBJ1-2 | many | TRBV7-8 | CASSPFPGTVYGYTF | TGTGCCAGCAGCCCATTCCCCGGGACGGTCTATGGCTACACCTTC
TRBD1 | TRBJ2-1 | medium-sized | TRBV10-3 | CATRTGPLHNEQFF | TGTGCCACTAGGACAGGACCTCTACACAATGAGCAGTTCTTC
- | TRBJ1-1 | few | TRBV12-3/TRBV12-4 | CASRPEGGLTEAFF | TGTGCCAGCAGACCTGAGGGGGGGCTCACTGAAGCTTTCTTT
- | TRBJ2-5 | many | TRBV7-9 | CASSKDTTQETQYF | TGTGCCAGCAGCAAAGATACCACGCAAGAGACCCAGTACTTC
TRBD2 | TRBJ2-1 | - | TRBV11-2 | CASSLDGLVPYNERFF | TGTGCCAGCAGCTTAGACGGACTAGTCCCCTACAATGAGCGGTTCTTC
- | TRBJ2-3 | many | TRBV30 | CAWSVLPGSTDTQYF | TGTGCCTGGAGTGTACTACCGGGGAGCACAGATACGCAGTATTTT
- | TRBJ2-7 | many | TRBV27 | CASSLGRVHEQYF | TGTGCCAGCAGTTTGGGCAGGGTCCACGAGCAGTACTTC
- | TRBJ1-1 | many | TRBV20-1 | CSARDLGAFVTEAFF | TGCAGTGCTAGAGATTTAGGGGCATTCGTCACTGAAGCTTTCTTT